Listed here is a single T cell receptor beta chain. Random-hexamer reverse transcription was applied to about 0.5 to 1 ug RNA. The authors amplified TCR beta CDR3 across 54 Vbeta and 13 Jbeta using immunoSEQ multiplex PCR. TCRdb re-derived calls from the immunoSEQ multiplex PCR reads in MiXCR, one entry per CDR3 protein. The sample shows more than 55,000 distinct CDR3 sequences, about 95% of them seen only once. This specimen comes from a study of CD8 T cells in Susac syndrome. V shed 3 bases and J 8 bases; nucleotides not matched to a gene: 10. The V gene's germline CDR1 is KGHDR and CDR2 SFDVKD. The CDR3 length is 16 residues. Healthy donors constituted the controls, which were matched for age and sex. Isolation of CD8+ and CD4+ T cells was performed negatively, whereas enrichment of TEMRA cells was done by FACS.

Sequenced: CD8+ T cells from PBMCs. The sequence derives from a human donor in good health. The chain combines TRBV24-1 with TRBJ2-1; TRBD2 matches at 9 bases. The CDR3: CATSDRGSGGNYEQFF. CDR3 nucleotides: TGTGCCACCAGTGATCGGGGTAGCGGGGGAAACTATGAGCAGTTCTTC.